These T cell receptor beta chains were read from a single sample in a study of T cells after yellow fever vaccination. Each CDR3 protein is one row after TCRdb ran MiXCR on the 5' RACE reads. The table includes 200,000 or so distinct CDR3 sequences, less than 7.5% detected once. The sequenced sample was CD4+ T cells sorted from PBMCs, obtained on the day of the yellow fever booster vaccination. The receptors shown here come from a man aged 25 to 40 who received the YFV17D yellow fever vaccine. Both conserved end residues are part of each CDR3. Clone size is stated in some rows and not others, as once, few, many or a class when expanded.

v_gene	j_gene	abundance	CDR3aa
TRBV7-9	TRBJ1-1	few	CASSFQDRGPMNTEAFF
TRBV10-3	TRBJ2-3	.	CTISESMGHKVTQYF
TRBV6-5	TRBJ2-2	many	CASSYLDRQNGELFF
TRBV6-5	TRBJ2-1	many	CASSYFDEQFF
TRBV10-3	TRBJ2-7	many	CAISGNLMGGRVGEQYF
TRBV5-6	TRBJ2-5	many	CASTWTSEETQYF
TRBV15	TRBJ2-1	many	CATSRVVGRIYNEQFF
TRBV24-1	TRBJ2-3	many	CAFPHGDTQYF
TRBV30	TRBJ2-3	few	CAWSQPYLTQYF
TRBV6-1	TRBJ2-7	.	CASSNPGHMYEQYF
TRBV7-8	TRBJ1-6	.	CASSEQSSYNSPLHF
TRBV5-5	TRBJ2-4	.	CASSPTPSGNIQYF
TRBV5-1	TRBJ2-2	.	CASSLELGNTGELFF
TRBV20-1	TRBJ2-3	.	CSAALAGGGTQYF
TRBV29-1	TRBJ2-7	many	CSVAQDSYEQYF
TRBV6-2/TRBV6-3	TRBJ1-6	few	CASSYSRTGERSPLHF
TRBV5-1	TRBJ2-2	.	CASSLWTGGILPNTGELFF
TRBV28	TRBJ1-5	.	CASSQRLGQPQHF
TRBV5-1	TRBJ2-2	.	CASSEKIGETGELFF
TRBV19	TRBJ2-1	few	CASSIGRGQGNYNEQFF
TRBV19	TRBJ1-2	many	CATSSRALYGYTF
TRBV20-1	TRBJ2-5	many	CSAKAGTGAGETQYF
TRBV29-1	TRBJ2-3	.	CSVVRGVWTDTQYF
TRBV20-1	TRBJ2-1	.	CSARDTWGNSYNEQFF
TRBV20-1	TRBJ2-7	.	CSASAGGRGSYEQYF
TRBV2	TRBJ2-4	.	CASLPVAKNIQYF
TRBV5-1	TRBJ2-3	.	CASSLEGGRMSTDTQYF
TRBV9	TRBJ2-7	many	CASSVGSYEQYF
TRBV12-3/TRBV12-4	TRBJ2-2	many	CASSPGGGTGELFF
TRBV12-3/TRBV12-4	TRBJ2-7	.	CASSLAGVAYEQYF
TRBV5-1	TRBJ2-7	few	CASSARLDYEQYF